These 32 T cell receptor beta chains were sequenced from one sample in a study of blood T cell repertoires in COVID-19. Clones were read by immunoSEQ multiplex PCR, and TCRdb kept only the in-frame ones, dropping some. The sample carries 120,000 or so clones, roughly 79% recorded once. Sequenced sample: peripheral blood. The receptors were gathered from a man in his sixties or seventies with acute or convalescent COVID-19.

This clone was observed a few times. The V gene is TRBV12-3 or TRBV12-4, the J gene TRBJ2-7, with a possible D match to TRBD1 (6 bases). The CDR3 spans 13 residues. The V and J ends lost 0 bases and 6 bases respectively, with 9 bases between them. Here the CDR3 DNA reads TGTGCCAGCAGTTTAGCGACAGGTCGCGAGCAGTACTTC. It codes for CASSLATGREQYF.

This clone was observed a handful of times. Other DNA sequences from this sample encode an identical CDR3 as well. This chain joins TRBV7-2 and TRBJ1-5, with D tentatively TRBD1 (6 bases). This CDR3 has 15 amino acids. V was cut by 4 bases and J by 1 base, with 11 bases left in between. Germline-derived CDR1 and CDR2 are SGHTA and FQGNSA. The DNA of the CDR3 is TGTGCCAGCAGCTCTACAGGGTTCAGCAATCAGCCCCAGCATTTT. As protein: CASSSTGFSNQPQHF.

The chain carries TRBV5-1 and TRBJ2-2; 7 bases are a match to TRBD1. After removal of 2 bases from V and 5 bases from J, the junction contained 9 bases not matched to a gene. Germline values: CDR1 SGHRS, CDR2 YFSETQ. The CDR3 runs 16 residues. The CDR3 nucleotides read TGCGCCAGCAGCTTTCACTCGACAGGGTTGACCGGGGAGCTGTTTTTT. It is translated as CASSFHSTGLTGELFF.

V usage is TRBV7-2 and J usage is TRBJ2-1; 8 bases fit TRBD1. The CDR3 runs to 13 residues. Germline-derived CDR1 and CDR2 are SGHTA and FQGNSA. With 7 bases clipped from V and 9 bases from J, the junction kept 8 bases outside the gene matches. The CDR3 protein is CASNPSGGTEQFF. For the CDR3, the DNA is TGTGCCAGCAACCCATCAGGGGGCACTGAGCAGTTCTTC.

V gene TRBV5-1 combines with J gene TRBJ2-7; D unclear. V lost 3 bases and J 5 bases, leaving 9 bases between the germline ends. The V gene's germline CDR1 is SGHRS and CDR2 YFSETQ. CDR3 size: 12 residues. The CDR3 DNA reads as TGCGCCAGCAGCTCTTTTTCAGACGAGCAGTACTTC. Its protein product is CASSSFSDEQYF.

The chain carries TRBV11-2 and TRBJ2-7, with 10 bases lining up with TRBD2. The CDR3 contains 16 residues. The trim removed 6 bases at V and 2 bases at J, leaving 10 bases unmatched. Looked up from germline, CDR1 is SGHAT and CDR2 is FQNNGV. The CDR3 nucleotides are TGTGCCAGCAGTCCCTATAGCGGGGGGCCTGCCTACGAGCAGTACTTC. It yields the protein CASSPYSGGPAYEQYF.

The chain is built from TRBV30 and TRBJ2-5; 10 bases agree with TRBD2. Trimming at V came to 1 base and at J to 4 bases, leaving 3 bases not matched to a gene. CDR1 and CDR2 from the germline V gene are GTSNPN and SVGIG (reference sequence). The CDR3 is 14 amino acids. CDR3 nucleotide sequence: TGTGCCTGGAGTGGGAGCGGGGGGGCAGAGACCCAGTACTTC. It specifies CAWSGSGGAETQYF.

The V and J genes are TRBV6-5 and TRBJ2-7; D is perhaps TRBD2 (6 bases). Germline V gene sequence: CDR1 MNHEY, CDR2 SVGAGI. Trimming removed 7 bases from V and 4 bases from J, with 8 bases in between. This CDR3 has 11 residues. The CDR3 region is CASNGGYEQYF. The CDR3 DNA reads as TGTGCCAGCAACGGGGGTTACGAGCAGTACTTC.

Only one count was recorded for this clone. This sequence joins TRBV20-1 and TRBJ2-7; the match to TRBD1 covers 7 bases. Trimming at V came to 7 bases and at J to 3 bases, leaving 3 bases not matched to a gene. The CDR3 spans 11 residues. Germline V gene sequence: CDR1 DFQATT, CDR2 SNEGSKA (reference sequence). CDR3 DNA sequence: TGCAGTGTAGGGACAGACTACGAGCAGTACTTC. Translating it yields CSVGTDYEQYF.

The chain carries TRBV6-5 and TRBJ1-1; D possibly corresponds to TRBD1 (6 bases). CDR3 length: 13 amino acids. Germline CDR1 reads MNHEY; CDR2 reads SVGAGI. The ends were cut back, 7 bases at V and 1 base at J, with 10 bases in the middle. The CDR3 DNA follows: TGTGCCAGCAAGAGGACAGAGAACACTGAAGCTTTCTTT. Protein: CASKRTENTEAFF.

The chain couples TRBV19 to TRBJ2-6; a possible D gene is TRBD2 (6 bases). The CDR3 runs 17 residues. Between the trimmed V and J ends, which lost 5 bases and 0 bases, there was a span of 14 bases. CDR1 and CDR2 from the germline V gene are LNHDA and SQIVND (reference sequence). CDR3 loop: CASSPLGGSSGANVLTF. The CDR3 DNA reads as TGTGCCAGTAGTCCCTTGGGGGGTAGCTCTGGGGCCAACGTCCTGACTTTC.

The V and J genes are TRBV3-1 (or the pseudogene TRBV3-2) and TRBJ2-7, with 8 bases matching TRBD1. CDR3 size: 16 residues. The V and J ends lost 6 bases and 2 bases, in that order; junction bases with no gene match: 12. Germline lookup yields CDR1 LGHDT and CDR2 YNNKEL (reference sequence). The CDR3 region has the DNA TGTGCCAGCAGTCCAAGAGACAGGGGTCCTCCCTACGAGCAGTACTTC. Protein product: CASSPRDRGPPYEQYF.

The V gene is TRBV5-1, the J gene TRBJ1-6; perhaps TRBD1 as D (6 bases). The CDR3 loop spans 17 amino acids. The germline V and J ends were trimmed by 2 bases and 8 bases, with 20 bases remaining between them. Germline assignment: CDR1 SGHRS and CDR2 YFSETQ. The CDR3 reads CASSFGATGTIHSPLHF. Written as DNA, the CDR3 is TGCGCCAGCAGCTTTGGCGCGACCGGGACAATCCATTCACCCCTCCACTTT.

V gene TRBV27 combines with J gene TRBJ1-2; 7 bases agree with TRBD1. CDR1 is MNHEY, CDR2 SMNVEV, per germline (reference sequence). V dropped 6 bases and J dropped 5; count of bases not matched to a gene: 9. The CDR3 spans 14 residues. For the CDR3, the DNA is TGTGCCAGCAGCAACGGACAGGCCTCTTATGGCTACACCTTC. It yields the protein CASSNGQASYGYTF.

The chain recombines TRBV6-6 with TRBJ2-2, with D possibly matching TRBD2 (5 bases). Trimming pared 2 bases from V and 1 base from J, leaving 8 bases between. Germline-derived CDR1 and CDR2 are MNHNY and SVGAGI (reference sequence). The CDR3 runs 15 residues. The chain's CDR3 is CASSYPAGNTGELFF. CDR3 coding DNA: TGTGCCAGCAGTTACCCGGCGGGGAACACCGGGGAGCTGTTTTTT.

The CDR3 region has the DNA TGCGCCAGCAGCCTATCGGGGGGGGAGAAGTACACTGAAGCTTTCTTT. Its protein is CASSLSGGEKYTEAFF. The chain combines TRBV4-1 with TRBJ1-1; D possibly corresponds to TRBD1 (5 bases). Germline V gives CDR1 MGHRA, CDR2 YSYEKL. Trimming stripped 4 bases from V and 3 bases from J, with 18 bases between. The CDR3 runs to 16 residues.

The genes are TRBV7-3 and TRBJ1-6; D unresolved. The V gene lost 8 bases and the J gene lost 3 bases, with 8 bases spanning the gap. Germline lookup yields CDR1 SGHTA and CDR2 FQGTGA. CDR3 length: 13 residues. The chain's CDR3 is CASGTDYNSPLHF. CDR3 nucleotides: TGTGCCAGCGGAACAGACTATAATTCACCCCTCCACTTT.

J is TRBJ1-2 and V is TRBV11-3; weak D call: TRBD1 (5 bases). V was shortened by 0 bases and J by 7 bases, with 15 bases between the two germline ends. This CDR3 is built from 15 residues. Germline CDR1 reads SGHNT; CDR2 reads YENEEA. In nucleotides, the CDR3 is TGTGCCAGCAGCTTAGACGGCCGTTGGAGGGGTGGCTACACCTTC. Residues: CASSLDGRWRGGYTF.

This clone was counted once. The chain recombines TRBV11-1 with TRBJ2-7; weak D call: TRBD2 (6 bases). The CDR3 runs 11 residues. Germline values: CDR1 SGHAT, CDR2 FQDESV (reference sequence). V shed 8 bases and J shed 3 bases, with 8 bases lying between them. DNA for the CDR3: TGTGCCAGCGGAGGGTACTACGAGCAGTACTTC. This sequence encodes CASGGYYEQYF.

This rearrangement joins TRBV5-4 to TRBJ2-2, with no clear D. This CDR3 contains 13 residues. The germline CDR1 and CDR2 sequences are SGHNT and YYREEE (reference sequence). V lost 0 bases and J lost 4, with 4 bases in between. The CDR3 sequence: CASSLGGTGELFF. In DNA form, the CDR3 reads TGTGCCAGCAGCTTGGGAGGCACCGGGGAGCTGTTTTTT.

CDR3 DNA: TGTGCCAGCAGCTCCGGGACAGGGGCGGGAGCCCAGCATTTT. Translated, it gives CASSSGTGAGAQHF. The chain employs TRBV3-1 (or the pseudogene TRBV3-2) and TRBJ1-5, with 10 bases matching TRBD1. Germline CDR1 reads LGHDT; CDR2 reads YNNKEL (reference sequence). V lost 5 bases to trimming and J lost 11 bases; unmatched junction nucleotides: 9. This CDR3 has 14 amino acids.

The J gene is TRBJ1-3, the V gene TRBV7-6; 7 bases match TRBD1. The CDR3 is made up of 15 amino acids. The trim removed 2 bases at V and 4 bases at J, leaving 5 bases unmatched. Germline values: CDR1 SGHVS, CDR2 FNYEAQ. The CDR3, as DNA: TGTGCCAGCAGCTTAAACAGGGGATCCGGAAACACCATATATTTT. Protein product: CASSLNRGSGNTIYF.

The chain joins TRBV29-1 to TRBJ2-5; TRBD2 matches 8 bases. CDR3 size: 18 residues. Germline V gene sequence: CDR1 SQVTM, CDR2 ANQGSEA. Trimming removed 7 bases from V and 2 bases from J; junction bases left unmatched: 21. As DNA, the CDR3 is TGCAGCGCTTCACCCCGGCGGGGGGCACTTACCCTTCAAGAGACCCAGTACTTC. As protein: CSASPRRGALTLQETQYF. Variable domain in full (rest from reference TRBV29-1 and TRBJ2-5): SAVISQKPSRDICQRGTSLTIQCQVDSQVTMMFWYRQQPGQSLTLIATANQGSEATYESGFVIDKFPISRPNLTFSTLTVSNMSPEDSSIYLCSASPRRGALTLQETQYFGPGTRLLVL.

V and J are TRBV4-1 and TRBJ1-1, with unresolved D. V lost 2 bases and J 0 bases, leaving 10 bases between the germline ends. The CDR3 has 15 amino acids. Germline V CDR1 and CDR2: MGHRA, YSYEKL. DNA of the CDR3: TGCGCCAGCAGCCAAAGATGGGCAATGAACACTGAAGCTTTCTTT. It yields the protein CASSQRWAMNTEAFF.

This chain joins TRBV7-2 and TRBJ2-7, with D possibly matching TRBD1 (7 bases). Germline V gene data show CDR1 as SGHTA and CDR2 as FQGNSA. This CDR3 comprises 14 residues. V was trimmed by 5 bases and J by 2 bases, leaving 13 bases between them. The chain's CDR3 is CASSRARGAYEQYF. CDR3 coding DNA: TGTGCCAGCAGCCGTGCCAGGGGGGCCTACGAGCAGTACTTC.

J is TRBJ2-7 and V is TRBV5-1; perhaps TRBD1 as D (5 bases). Trimming removed 6 bases from V and 2 bases from J, with 15 bases in between. The CDR3 covers 14 residues. The germline CDR1 and CDR2 sequences are SGHRS and YFSETQ. CDR3: CASMKGPGTYEQYF. The DNA for the CDR3 is TGCGCCAGCATGAAGGGGCCGGGCACCTACGAGCAGTACTTC.

The CDR3 loop reads CASSFGLGHEQYF. The CDR3 coding sequence is TGTGCCAGCAGCTTTGGCCTAGGCCACGAGCAGTACTTC. This chain links TRBV7-9 with TRBJ2-7, with D unclear. Germline values: CDR1 SEHNR, CDR2 FQNEAQ (reference sequence). The length of the CDR3 is 13 residues. V lost 3 bases to trimming and J lost 5 bases, with 11 bases between them.

V and J are TRBV11-2 and TRBJ1-2; D gene unclear. The CDR3 totals 15 residues. Germline CDR1 SGHAT, CDR2 FQNNGV. Trimming removed 0 bases at V and 0 bases at J, with 8 bases between. This chain's CDR3 is CASSLEVGANYGYTF. The CDR3 coding sequence is TGTGCCAGCAGCTTAGAGGTCGGAGCTAACTATGGCTACACCTTC.

This chain uses TRBV11-1 with TRBJ2-1; D gene unclear. V shed 5 bases and J shed 8 bases, with 19 bases lying between them. Germline V lookup: CDR1 SGHAT, CDR2 FQDESV (reference sequence). The CDR3 is made up of 15 amino acids. The CDR3: CASSIRRAREDEQFF. In nucleotides, the CDR3 is TGTGCCAGCAGCATCCGTCGCGCACGCGAGGATGAGCAGTTCTTC.

The chain joins TRBV5-6 to TRBJ2-6; tentative D call: TRBD1 (6 bases). Trimming removed 3 bases from V and 0 bases from J, with 16 bases in between. CDR3 length equals 18 residues. Germline-derived CDR1 and CDR2 are SGHDT and YYEEEE. CDR3 loop: CASSWNTGSFSGANVLTF. The CDR3 nucleotides read TGTGCCAGCAGCTGGAATACAGGGTCGTTCTCTGGGGCCAACGTCCTGACTTTC.

The CDR3 reads CASNPGGTNEKLFF. In DNA form, the CDR3 reads TGTGCCAGCAACCCCGGGGGAACTAATGAAAAACTGTTTTTT. The genes are TRBV3-1 (or the pseudogene TRBV3-2) and TRBJ1-4, with D perhaps matching TRBD1 (5 bases). The germline V gene encodes CDR1 LGHDT and CDR2 YNNKEL (reference sequence). The CDR3 has 14 amino acids. The V end lost 7 bases, the J end lost 1 base, and 10 bases lay between the germline ends.

CDR3 sequence: CASSDRGATNEKLFF. The CDR3 DNA reads as TGTGCCAGCAGCGACAGGGGGGCAACTAATGAAAAACTGTTTTTT. This chain links TRBV6-5 with TRBJ1-4; 9 nucleotides match TRBD1. This CDR3 has 15 residues. V lost 6 bases to trimming and J lost 0 bases; unmatched junction nucleotides: 2. Germline values: CDR1 MNHEY, CDR2 SVGAGI.